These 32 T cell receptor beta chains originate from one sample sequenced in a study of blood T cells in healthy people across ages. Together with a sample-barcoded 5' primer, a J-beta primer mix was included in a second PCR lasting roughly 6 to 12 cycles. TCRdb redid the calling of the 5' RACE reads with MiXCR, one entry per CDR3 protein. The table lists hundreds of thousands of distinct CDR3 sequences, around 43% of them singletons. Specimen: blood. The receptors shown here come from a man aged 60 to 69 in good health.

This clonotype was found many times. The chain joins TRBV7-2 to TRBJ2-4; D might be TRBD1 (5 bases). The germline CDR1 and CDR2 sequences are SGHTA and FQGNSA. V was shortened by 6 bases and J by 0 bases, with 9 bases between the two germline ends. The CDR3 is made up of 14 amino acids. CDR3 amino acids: CASRETVAKNIQYF. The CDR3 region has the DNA TGTGCCAGCAGGGAGACAGTAGCCAAAAACATTCAGTACTTC.

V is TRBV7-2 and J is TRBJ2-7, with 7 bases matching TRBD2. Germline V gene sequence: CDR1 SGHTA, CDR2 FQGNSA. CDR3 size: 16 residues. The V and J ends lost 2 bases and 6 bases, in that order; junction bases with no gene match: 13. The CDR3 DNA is TGTGCCAGCAGCTTAAAAGACCGACTAGCTCGATTCGAGCAGTACTTC. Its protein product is CASSLKDRLARFEQYF. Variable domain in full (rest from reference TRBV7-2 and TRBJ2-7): GAGVSQSPSNKVTEKGKDVELRCDPISGHTALYWYRQSLGQGLEFLIYFQGNSAPDKSGLPSDRFSAERTGGSVSTLTIQRTQQEDSAVYLCASSLKDRLARFEQYFGPGTRLTVT.

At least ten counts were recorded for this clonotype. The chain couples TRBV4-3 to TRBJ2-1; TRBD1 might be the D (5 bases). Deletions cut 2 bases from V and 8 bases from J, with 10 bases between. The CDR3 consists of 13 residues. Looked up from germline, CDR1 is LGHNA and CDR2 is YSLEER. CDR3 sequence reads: CASSQQGNYEQFF. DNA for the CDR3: TGCGCCAGCAGCCAACAGGGCAACTATGAGCAGTTCTTC.

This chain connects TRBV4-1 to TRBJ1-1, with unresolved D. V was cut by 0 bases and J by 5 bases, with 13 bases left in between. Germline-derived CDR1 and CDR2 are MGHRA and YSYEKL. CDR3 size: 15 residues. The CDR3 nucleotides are TGCGCCAGCAGCCAAGATAAAGAGGGAAAAACTGAAGCTTTCTTT. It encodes CASSQDKEGKTEAFF.

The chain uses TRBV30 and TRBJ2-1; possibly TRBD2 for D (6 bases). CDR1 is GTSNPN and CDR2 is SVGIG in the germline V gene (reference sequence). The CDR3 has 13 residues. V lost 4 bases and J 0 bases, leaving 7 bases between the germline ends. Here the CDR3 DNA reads TGTGCCTGGACGGGGGTCTCCTACAATGAGCAGTTCTTC. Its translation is CAWTGVSYNEQFF.

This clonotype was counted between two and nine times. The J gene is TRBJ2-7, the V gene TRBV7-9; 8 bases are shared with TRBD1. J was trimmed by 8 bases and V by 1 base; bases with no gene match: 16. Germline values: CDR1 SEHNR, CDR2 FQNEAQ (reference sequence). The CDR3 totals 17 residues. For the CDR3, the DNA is TGTGCCAGCAGCTTAGTAGCTGGAGGACAGGGCACTACGAAGCAGTACTTC. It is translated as CASSLVAGGQGTTKQYF.

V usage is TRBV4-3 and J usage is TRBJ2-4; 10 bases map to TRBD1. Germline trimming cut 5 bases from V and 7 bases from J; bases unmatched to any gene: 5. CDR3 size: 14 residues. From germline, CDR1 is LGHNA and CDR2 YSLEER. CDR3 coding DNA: TGCGCCAGCAGCGACCGGGACAGGGGTAACATTCAGTACTTC. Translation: CASSDRDRGNIQYF.

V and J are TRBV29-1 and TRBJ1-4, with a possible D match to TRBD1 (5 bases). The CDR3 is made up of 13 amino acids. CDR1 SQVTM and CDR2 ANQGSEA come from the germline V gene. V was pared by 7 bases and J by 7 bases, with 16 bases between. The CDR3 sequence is CSARTARGEKLFF. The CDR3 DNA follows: TGCAGCGCCCGGACGGCTAGGGGTGAAAAACTGTTTTTT.

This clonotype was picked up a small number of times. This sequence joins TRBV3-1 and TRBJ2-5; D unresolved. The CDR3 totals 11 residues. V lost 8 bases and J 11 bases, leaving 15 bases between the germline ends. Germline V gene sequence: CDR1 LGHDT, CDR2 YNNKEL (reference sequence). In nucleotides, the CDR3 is TGTGCCAGCGCGAAGGCGAATGAGCAGTACTTC. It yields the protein CASAKANEQYF.

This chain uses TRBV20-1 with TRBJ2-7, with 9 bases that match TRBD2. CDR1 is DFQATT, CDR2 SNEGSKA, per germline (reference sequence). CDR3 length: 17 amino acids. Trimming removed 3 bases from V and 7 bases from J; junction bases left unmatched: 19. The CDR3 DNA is TGCAGTGCTAGGCTAGCGGGGCGCACCCGACTCTACAAGGAGCAGTACTTC. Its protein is CSARLAGRTRLYKEQYF.

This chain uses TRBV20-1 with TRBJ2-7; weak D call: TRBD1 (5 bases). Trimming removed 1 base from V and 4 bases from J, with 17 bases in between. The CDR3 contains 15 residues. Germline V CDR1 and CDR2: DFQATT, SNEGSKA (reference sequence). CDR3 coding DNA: TGCAGTGCTAGAGCGAGACAGTGGAGTTTGTACGAGCAGTACTTC. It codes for CSARARQWSLYEQYF.

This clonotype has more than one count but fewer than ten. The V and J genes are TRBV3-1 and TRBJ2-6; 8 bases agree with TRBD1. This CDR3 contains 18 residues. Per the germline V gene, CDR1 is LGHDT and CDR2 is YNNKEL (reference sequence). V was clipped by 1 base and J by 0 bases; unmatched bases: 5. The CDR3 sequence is CASSQVTGVVSGANVLTF. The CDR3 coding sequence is TGTGCCAGCAGCCAAGTGACAGGGGTCGTCTCTGGGGCCAACGTCCTGACTTTC.

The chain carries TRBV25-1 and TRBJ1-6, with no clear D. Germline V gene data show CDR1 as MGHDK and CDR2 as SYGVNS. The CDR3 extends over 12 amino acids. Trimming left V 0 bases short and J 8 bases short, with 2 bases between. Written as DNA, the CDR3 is TGTGCCAGCAGTGAATACTATTCACCCCTCCACTTT. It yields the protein CASSEYYSPLHF.

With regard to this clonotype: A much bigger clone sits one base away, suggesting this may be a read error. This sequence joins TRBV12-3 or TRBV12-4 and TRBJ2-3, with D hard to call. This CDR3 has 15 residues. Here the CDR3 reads CVSTPKRGSTDTQYF. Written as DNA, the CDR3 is TGTGTCAGCACTCCCAAACGTGGGTCCACAGATACGCAGTATTTT.

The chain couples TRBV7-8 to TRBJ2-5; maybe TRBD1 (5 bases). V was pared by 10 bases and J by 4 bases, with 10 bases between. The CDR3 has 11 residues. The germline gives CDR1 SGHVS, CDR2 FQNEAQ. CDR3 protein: CATGRVETQYF. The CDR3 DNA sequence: TGTGCCACAGGCAGGGTAGAGACCCAGTACTTC.

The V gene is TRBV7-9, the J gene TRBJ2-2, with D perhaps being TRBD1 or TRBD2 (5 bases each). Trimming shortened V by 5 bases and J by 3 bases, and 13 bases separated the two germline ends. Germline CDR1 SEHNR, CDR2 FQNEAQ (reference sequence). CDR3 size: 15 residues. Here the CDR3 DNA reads TGTGCCAGCAGCCAAGGGACCGAATACACCGGGGAGCTGTTTTTT. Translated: CASSQGTEYTGELFF. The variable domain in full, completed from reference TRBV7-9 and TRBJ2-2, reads DTGVSQNPRHKITKRGQNVTFRCDPISEHNRLYWYRQTLGQGPEFLTYFQNEAQLEKSRLLSDRFSAERPKGSFSTLEIQRTEQGDSAMYLCASSQGTEYTGELFFGEGSRLTVL.

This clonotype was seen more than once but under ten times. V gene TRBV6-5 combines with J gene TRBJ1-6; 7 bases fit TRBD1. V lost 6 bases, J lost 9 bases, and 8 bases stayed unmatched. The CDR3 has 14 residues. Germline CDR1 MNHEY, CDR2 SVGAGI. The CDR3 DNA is TGTGCCAGCAGAGTGGGACAGATCTTTTCACCCCTCCACTTT. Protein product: CASRVGQIFSPLHF.

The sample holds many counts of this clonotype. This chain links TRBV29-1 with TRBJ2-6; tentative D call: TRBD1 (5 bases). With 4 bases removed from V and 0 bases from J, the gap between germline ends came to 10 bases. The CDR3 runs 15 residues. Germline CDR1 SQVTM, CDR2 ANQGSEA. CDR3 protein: CSVGLRGSGANVLTF. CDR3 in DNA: TGCAGCGTTGGTTTAAGGGGCTCTGGGGCCAACGTCCTGACTTTC.

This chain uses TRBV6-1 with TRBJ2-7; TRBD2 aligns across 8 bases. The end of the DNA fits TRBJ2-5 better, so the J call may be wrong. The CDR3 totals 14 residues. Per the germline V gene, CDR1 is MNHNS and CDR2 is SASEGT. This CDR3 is CASSGRGATGTQYF. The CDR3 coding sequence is TGTGCCAGCAGTGGGCGGGGGGCGACCGGGACCCAGTACTTC.

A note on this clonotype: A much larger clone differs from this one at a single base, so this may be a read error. The CDR3 DNA is TGTGGCAGCCGGGACACCAGCACAGATACGCAGTATTTT. This encodes CGSRDTSTDTQYF. The chain combines TRBV2 with TRBJ2-3; D might be TRBD1 (6 bases). Per germline, CDR1 SNHLY and CDR2 FYNNEI. The CDR3 consists of 13 residues.

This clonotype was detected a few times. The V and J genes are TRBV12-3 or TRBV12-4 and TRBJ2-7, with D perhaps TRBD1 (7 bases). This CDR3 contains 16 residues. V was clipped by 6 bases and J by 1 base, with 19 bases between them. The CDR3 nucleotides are TGTGCCAGCAGCTCCGCCTTCCAGGGGGGATCCTACGAGCAGTACTTC. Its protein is CASSSAFQGGSYEQYF.

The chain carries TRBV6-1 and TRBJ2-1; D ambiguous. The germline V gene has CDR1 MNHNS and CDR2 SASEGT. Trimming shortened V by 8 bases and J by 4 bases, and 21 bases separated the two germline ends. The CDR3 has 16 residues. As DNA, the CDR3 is TGTGCCAGCGGCCTTAACACGGCTTCGGGTTACAATGAGCAGTTCTTC. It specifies CASGLNTASGYNEQFF.

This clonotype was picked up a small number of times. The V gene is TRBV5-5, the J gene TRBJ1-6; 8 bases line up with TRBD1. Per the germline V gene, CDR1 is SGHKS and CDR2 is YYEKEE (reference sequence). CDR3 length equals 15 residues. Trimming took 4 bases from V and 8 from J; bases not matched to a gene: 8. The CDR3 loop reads CASSRRDRIDSPLHF. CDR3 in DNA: TGTGCCAGCAGCCGCCGGGACAGGATCGATTCACCCCTCCACTTT. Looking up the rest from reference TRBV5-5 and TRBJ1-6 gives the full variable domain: DAGVTQSPTHLIKTRGQQVTLRCSPISGHKSVSWYQQVLGQGPQFIFQYYEKEERGRGNFPDRFSARQFPNYSSELNVNALLLGDSALYLCASSRRDRIDSPLHFGNGTRLTVT.

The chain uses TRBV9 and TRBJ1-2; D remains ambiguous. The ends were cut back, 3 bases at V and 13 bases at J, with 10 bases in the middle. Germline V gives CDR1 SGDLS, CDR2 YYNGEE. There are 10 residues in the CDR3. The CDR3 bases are TGTGCCAGCAGCGGGTTGCTGTCCACCTTC. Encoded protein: CASSGLLSTF.

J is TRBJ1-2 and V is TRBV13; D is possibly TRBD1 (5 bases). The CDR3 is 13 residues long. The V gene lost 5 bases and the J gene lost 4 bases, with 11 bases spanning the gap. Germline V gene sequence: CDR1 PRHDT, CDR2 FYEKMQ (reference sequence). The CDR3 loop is CASSPAQGYGYTF. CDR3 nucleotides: TGTGCCAGCAGCCCCGCCCAGGGCTATGGCTACACCTTC.

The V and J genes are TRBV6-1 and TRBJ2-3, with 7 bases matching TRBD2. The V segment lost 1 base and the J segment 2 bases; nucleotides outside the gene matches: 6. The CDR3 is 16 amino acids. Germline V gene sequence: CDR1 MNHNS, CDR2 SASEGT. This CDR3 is CASSEGAGVNTDTQYF. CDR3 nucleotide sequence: TGTGCCAGCAGTGAAGGGGCGGGGGTTAACACAGATACGCAGTATTTT.

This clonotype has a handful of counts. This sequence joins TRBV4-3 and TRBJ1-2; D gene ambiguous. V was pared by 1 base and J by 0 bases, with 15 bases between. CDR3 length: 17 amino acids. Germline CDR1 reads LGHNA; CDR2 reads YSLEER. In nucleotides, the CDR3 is TGCGCCAGCAGCCAAGCGAACAGCCAAACCCCTAACTATGGCTACACCTTC. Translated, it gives CASSQANSQTPNYGYTF.

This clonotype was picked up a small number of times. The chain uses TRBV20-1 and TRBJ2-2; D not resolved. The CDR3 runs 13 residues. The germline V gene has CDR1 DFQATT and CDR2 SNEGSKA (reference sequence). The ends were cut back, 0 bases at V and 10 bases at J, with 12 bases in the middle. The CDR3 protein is CSARDRASLELFF. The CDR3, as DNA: TGCAGTGCTAGAGATAGGGCCTCCTTGGAGCTGTTTTTT.

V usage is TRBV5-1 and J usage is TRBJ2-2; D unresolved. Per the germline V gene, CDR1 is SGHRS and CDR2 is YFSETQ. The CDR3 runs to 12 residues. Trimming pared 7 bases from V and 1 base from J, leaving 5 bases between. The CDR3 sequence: CASQQNTGELFF. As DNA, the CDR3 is TGCGCCAGCCAACAGAACACCGGGGAGCTGTTTTTT.

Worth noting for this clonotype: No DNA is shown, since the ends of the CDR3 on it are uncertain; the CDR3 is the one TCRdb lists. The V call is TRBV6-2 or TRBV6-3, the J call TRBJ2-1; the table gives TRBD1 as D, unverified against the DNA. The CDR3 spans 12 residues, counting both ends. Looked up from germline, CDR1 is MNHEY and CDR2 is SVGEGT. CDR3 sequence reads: CASSWGEGAVFF.

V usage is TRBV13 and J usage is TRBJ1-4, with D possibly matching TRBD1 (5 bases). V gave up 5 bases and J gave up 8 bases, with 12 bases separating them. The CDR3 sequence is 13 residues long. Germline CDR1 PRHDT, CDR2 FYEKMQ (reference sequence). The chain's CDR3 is CASSPQGGEKLFF. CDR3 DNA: TGTGCCAGCAGCCCCCAGGGCGGGGAAAAACTGTTTTTT.

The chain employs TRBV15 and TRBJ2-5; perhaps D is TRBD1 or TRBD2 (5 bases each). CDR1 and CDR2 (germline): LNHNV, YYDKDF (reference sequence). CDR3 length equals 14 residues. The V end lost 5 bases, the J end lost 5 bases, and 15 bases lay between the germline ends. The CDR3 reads CATSSRGTSETQYF. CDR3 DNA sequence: TGTGCCACCAGCTCCCGAGGGACGAGCGAGACCCAGTACTTC.